This T cell receptor (beta chain) was found in a study of T cell repertoires in cytomegalovirus infection. About the research overall: It was recently identified HLA-C-restricted and well-studied HLA-B-restricted CMV epitopes that the study used.

A few counts support this clonotype. The antigen is undetermined. The CDR3 contains 15 residues. Looked up from germline, CDR1 is MNHNY and CDR2 is SVGAGI (reference sequence). V was clipped by 6 bases and J by 7 bases; unmatched bases: 11. MiXCR was run by TCRdb on the reads, yielding one entry per CDR3 protein. The data contain around 900,000 distinct CDR3 sequences, roughly 31% of them singletons. Specimen: cultured CD8+ T cells from PBMCs, collected from culture after CMV antigen stimulation. This sequence joins TRBV6-6 and TRBJ2-1; 8 bases fit TRBD1. The source is a human donor in good health (CMV status not recorded). Some clones in this sample may be carry-over from other donors' samples. This chain's CDR3 is CASRDDRGRGNEQFF. The CDR3 DNA reads as TGTGCCAGCAGGGACGACAGGGGACGGGGGAATGAGCAGTTCTTC.